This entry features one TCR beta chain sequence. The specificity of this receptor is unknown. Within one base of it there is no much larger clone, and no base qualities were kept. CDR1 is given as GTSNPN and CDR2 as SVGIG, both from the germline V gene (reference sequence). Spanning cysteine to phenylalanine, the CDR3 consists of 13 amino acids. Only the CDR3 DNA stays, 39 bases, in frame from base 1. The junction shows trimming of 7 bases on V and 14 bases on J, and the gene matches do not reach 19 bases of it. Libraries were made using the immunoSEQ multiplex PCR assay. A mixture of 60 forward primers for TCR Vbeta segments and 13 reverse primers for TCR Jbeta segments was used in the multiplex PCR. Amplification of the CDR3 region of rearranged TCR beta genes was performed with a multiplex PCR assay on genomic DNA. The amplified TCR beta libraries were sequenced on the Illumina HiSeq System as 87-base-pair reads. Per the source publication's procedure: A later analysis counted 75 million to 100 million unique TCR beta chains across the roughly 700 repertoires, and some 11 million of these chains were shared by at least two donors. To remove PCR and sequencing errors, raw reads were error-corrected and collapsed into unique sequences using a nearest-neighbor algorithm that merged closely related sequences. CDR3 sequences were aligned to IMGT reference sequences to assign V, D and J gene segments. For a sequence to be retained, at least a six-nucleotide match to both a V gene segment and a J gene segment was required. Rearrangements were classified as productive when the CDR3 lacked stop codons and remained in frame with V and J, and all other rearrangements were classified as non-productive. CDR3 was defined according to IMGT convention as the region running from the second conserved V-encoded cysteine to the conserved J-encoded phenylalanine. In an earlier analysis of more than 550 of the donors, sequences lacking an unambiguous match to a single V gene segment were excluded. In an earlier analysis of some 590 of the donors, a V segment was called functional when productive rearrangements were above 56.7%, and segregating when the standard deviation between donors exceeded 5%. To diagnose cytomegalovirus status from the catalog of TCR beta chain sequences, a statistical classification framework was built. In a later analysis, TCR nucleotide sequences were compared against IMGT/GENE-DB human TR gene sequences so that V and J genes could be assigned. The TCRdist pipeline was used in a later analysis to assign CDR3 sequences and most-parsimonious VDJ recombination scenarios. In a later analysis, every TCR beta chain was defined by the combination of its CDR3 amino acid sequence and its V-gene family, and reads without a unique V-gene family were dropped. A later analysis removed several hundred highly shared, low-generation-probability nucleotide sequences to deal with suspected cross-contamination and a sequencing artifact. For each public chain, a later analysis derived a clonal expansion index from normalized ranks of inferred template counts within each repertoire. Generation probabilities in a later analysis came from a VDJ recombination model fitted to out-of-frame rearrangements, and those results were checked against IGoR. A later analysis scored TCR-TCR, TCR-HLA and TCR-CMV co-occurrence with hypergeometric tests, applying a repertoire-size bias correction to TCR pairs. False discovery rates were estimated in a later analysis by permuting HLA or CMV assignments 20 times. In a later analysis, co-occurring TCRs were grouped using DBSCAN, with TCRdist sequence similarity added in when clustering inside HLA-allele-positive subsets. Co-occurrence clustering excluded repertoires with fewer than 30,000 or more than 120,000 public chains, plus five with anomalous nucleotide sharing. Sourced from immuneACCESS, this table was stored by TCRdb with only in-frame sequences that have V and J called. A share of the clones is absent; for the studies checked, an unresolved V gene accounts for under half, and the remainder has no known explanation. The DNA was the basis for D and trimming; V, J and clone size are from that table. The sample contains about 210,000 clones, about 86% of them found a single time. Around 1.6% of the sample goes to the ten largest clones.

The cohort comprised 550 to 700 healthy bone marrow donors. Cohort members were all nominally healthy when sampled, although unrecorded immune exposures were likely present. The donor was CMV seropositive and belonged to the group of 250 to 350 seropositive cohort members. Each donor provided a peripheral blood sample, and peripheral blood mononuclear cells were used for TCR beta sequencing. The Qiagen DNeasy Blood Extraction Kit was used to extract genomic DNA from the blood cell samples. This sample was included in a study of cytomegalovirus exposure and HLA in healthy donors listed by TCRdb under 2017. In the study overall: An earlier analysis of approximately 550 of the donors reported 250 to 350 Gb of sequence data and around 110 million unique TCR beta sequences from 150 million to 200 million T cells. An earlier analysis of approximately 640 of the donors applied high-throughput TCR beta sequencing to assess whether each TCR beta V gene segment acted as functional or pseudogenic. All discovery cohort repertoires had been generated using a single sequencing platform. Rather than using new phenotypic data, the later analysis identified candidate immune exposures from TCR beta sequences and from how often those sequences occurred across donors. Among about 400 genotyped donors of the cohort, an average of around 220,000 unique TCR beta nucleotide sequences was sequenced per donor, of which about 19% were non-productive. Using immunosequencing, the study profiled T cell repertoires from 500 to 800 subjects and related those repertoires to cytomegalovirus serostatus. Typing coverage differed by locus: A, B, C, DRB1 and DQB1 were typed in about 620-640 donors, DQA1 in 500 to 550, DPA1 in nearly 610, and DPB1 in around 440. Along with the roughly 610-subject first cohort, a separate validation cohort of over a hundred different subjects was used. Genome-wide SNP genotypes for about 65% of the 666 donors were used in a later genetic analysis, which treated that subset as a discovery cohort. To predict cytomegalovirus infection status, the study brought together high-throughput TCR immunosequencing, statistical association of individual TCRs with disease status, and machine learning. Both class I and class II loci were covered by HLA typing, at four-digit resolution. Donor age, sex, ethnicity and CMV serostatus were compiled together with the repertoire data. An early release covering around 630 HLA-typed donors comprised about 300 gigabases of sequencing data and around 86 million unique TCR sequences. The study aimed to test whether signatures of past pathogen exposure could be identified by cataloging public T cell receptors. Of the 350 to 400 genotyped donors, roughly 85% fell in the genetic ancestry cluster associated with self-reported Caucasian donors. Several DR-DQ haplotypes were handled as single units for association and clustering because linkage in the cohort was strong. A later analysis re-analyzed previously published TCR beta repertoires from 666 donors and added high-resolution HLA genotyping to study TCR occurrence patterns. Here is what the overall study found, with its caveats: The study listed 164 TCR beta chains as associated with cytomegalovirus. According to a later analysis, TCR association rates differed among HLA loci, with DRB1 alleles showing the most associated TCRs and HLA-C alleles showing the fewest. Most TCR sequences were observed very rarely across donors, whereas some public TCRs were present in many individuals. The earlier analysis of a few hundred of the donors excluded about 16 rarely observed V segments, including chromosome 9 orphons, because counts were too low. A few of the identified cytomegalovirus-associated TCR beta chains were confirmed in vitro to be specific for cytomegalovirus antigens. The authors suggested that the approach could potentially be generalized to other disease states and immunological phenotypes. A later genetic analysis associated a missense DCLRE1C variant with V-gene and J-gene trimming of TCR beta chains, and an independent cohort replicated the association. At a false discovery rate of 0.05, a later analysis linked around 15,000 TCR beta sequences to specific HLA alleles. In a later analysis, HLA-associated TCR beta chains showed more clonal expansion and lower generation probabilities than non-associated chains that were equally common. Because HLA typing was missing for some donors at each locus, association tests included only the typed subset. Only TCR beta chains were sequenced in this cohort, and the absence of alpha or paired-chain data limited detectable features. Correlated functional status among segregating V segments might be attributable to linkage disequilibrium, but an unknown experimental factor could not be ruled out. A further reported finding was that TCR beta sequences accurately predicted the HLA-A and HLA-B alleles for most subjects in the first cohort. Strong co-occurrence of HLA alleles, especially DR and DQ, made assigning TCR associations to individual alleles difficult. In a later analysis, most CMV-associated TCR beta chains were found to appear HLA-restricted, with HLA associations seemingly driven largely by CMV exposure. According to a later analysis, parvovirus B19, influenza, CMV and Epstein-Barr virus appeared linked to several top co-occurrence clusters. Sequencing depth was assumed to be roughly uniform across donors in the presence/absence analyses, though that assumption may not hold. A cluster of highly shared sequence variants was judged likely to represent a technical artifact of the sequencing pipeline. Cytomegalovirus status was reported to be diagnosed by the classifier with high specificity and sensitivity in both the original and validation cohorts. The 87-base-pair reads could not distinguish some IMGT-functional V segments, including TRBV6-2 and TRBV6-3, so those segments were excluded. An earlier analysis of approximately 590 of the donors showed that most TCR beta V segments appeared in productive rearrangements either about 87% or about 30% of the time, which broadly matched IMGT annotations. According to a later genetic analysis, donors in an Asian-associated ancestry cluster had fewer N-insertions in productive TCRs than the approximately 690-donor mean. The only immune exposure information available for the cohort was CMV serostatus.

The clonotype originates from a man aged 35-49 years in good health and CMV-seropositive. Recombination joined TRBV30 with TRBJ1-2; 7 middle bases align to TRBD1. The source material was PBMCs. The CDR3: CALPQGQRGRLTF. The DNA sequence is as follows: TGTGCCTTACCCCAGGGACAGCGGGGGAGGTTAACCTTC.